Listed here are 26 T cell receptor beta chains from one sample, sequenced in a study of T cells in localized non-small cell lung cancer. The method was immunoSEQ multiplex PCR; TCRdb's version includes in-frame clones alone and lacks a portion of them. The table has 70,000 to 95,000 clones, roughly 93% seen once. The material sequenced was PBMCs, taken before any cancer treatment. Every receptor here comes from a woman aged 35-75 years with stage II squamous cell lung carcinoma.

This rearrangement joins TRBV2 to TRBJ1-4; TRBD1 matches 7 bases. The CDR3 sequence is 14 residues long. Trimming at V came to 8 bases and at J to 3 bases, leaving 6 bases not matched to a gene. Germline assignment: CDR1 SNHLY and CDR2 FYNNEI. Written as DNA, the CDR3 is TGTGCCAGCGAACGACAGGGACCTAATGAAAAACTGTTTTTT. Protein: CASERQGPNEKLFF. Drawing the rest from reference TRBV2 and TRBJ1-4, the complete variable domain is EPEVTQTPSHQVTQMGQEVILRCVPISNHLYFYWYRQILGQKVEFLVSFYNNEISEKSEIFDDQFSVERPDGSNFTLKIRSTKLEDSAMYFCASERQGPNEKLFFGSGTQLSVL.

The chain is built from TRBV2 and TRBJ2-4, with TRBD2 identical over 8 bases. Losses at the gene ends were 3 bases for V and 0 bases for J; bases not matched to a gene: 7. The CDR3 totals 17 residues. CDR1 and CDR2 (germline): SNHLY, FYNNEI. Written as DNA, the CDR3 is TGTGCCAGCAGTGAGCAGGGCGGGAGGCTAGCCAAAAACATTCAGTACTTC. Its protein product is CASSEQGGRLAKNIQYF.

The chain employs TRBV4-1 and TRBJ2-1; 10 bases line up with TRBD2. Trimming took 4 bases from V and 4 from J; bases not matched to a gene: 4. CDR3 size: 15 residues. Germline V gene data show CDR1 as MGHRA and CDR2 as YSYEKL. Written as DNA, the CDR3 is TGCGCCAGCAGCCCTAGGACTAGCGGATACAATGAGCAGTTCTTC. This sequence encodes CASSPRTSGYNEQFF.

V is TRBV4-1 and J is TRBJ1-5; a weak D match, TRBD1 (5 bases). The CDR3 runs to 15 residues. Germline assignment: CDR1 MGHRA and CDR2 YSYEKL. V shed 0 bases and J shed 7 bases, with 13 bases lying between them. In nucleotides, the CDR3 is TGCGCCAGCAGCCAAGATCGTGGGACGGGACAGCCCCAGCATTTT. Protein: CASSQDRGTGQPQHF.

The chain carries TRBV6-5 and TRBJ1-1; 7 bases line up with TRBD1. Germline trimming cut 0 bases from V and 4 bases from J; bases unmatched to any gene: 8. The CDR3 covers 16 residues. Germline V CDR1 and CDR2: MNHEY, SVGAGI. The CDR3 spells CASSYSAAGGPTEAFF. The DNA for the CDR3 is TGTGCCAGCAGTTACTCCGCGGCAGGGGGTCCCACTGAAGCTTTCTTT.

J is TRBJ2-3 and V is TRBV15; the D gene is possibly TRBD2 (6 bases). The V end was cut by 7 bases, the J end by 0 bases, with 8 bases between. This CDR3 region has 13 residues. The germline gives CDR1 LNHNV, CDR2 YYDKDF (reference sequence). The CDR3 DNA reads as TGTGCCACCAAGGCGGGGAGCACAGATACGCAGTATTTT. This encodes CATKAGSTDTQYF.

The CDR3 nucleotides are TGTGCCAGCAGCTTGAGGGGGGCGGGGTACAATGAGCAGTTCTTC. This sequence encodes CASSLRGAGYNEQFF. The genes are TRBV5-6 and TRBJ2-1; either TRBD1 or TRBD2 may supply D (6 bases each). V gave up 1 base and J gave up 4 bases, with 12 bases separating them. The CDR3 has 15 residues. In germline, CDR1 is SGHDT, CDR2 YYEEEE.

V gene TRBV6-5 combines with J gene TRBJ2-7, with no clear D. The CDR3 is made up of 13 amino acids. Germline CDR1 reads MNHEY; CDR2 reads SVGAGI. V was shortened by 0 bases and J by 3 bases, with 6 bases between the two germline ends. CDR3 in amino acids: CASSYSIGYEQYF. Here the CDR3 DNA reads TGTGCCAGCAGTTACTCGATTGGCTACGAGCAGTACTTC.

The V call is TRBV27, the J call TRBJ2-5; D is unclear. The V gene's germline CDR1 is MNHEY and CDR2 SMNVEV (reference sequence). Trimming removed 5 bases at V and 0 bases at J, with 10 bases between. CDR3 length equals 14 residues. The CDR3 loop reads CASSKDGYQETQYF. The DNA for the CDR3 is TGTGCCAGCAGTAAGGACGGCTACCAAGAGACCCAGTACTTC.

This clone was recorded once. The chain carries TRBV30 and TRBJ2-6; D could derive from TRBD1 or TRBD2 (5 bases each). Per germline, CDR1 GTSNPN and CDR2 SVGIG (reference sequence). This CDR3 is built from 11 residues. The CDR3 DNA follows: TGTATGGGGGCTGGGGCCAACGTCCTGACTTTC. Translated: CMGAGANVLTF.

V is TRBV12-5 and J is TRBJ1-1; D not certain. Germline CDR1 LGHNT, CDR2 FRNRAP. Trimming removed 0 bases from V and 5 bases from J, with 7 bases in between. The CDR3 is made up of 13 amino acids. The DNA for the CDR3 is TGTGCTAGTGGTTTGGTACATTGGACTGAAGCTTTCTTT. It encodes CASGLVHWTEAFF.

DNA for the CDR3: TGCGCCAGCAGTCACATCCCGGGACATCCAAAAGAGTACAATGAGCAGTTCTTC. Translation gives CASSHIPGHPKEYNEQFF. The chain carries TRBV23-1 and TRBJ2-1; tentatively, D is TRBD1 (6 bases). TRBV23-1 is an ORF, with its function uncertain. The CDR3 extends over 18 amino acids. V lost 3 bases and J 4 bases, leaving 22 bases between the germline ends.

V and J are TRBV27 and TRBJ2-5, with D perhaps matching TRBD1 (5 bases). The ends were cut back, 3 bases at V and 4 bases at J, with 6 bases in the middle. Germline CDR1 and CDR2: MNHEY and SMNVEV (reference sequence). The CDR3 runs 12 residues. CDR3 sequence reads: CASSFRGETQYF. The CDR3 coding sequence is TGTGCCAGCAGTTTTAGGGGAGAGACCCAGTACTTC.

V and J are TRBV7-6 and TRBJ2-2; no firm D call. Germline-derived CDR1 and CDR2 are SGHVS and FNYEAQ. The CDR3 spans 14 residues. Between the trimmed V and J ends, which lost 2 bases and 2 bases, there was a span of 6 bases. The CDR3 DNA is TGTGCCAGCAGCTTAACGGGCAACACCGGGGAGCTGTTTTTT. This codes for CASSLTGNTGELFF. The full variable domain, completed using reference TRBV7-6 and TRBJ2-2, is GAGVSQSPRYKVTKRGQDVALRCDPISGHVSLYWYRQALGQGPEFLTYFNYEAQQDKSGLPNDRFSAERPEGSISTLTIQRTEQRDSAMYRCASSLTGNTGELFFGEGSRLTVL.

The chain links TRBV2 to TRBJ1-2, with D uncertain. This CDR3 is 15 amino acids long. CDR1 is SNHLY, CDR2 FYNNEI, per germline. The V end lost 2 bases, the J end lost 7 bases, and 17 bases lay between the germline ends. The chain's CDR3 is CASSESGRPGGGYTF. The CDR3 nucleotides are TGTGCCAGCAGTGAATCCGGGAGACCAGGTGGTGGCTACACCTTC. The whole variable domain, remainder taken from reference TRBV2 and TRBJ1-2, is EPEVTQTPSHQVTQMGQEVILRCVPISNHLYFYWYRQILGQKVEFLVSFYNNEISEKSEIFDDQFSVERPDGSNFTLKIRSTKLEDSAMYFCASSESGRPGGGYTFGSGTRLTVV.

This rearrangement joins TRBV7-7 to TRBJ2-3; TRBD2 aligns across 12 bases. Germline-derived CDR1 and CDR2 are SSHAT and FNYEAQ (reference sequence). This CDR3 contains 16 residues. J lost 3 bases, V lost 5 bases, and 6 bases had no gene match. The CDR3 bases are TGTGCCAGCAGCCGCGGACTAGCGGGAACAACAGATACGCAGTATTTT. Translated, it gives CASSRGLAGTTDTQYF.

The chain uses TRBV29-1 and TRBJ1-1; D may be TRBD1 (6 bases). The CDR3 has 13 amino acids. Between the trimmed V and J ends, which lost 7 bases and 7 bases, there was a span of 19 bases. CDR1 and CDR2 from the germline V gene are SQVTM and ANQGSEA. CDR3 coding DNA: TGCAGCGCCGCAAGGTCAGGGGCCCATGAAGCTTTCTTT. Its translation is CSAARSGAHEAFF.

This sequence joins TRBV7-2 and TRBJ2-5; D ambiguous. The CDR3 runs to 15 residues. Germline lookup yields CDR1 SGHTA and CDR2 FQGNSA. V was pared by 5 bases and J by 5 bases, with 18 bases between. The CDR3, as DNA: TGTGCCAGCAGCCAATCCGAGACTCCCCGTGAGACCCAGTACTTC. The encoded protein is CASSQSETPRETQYF.

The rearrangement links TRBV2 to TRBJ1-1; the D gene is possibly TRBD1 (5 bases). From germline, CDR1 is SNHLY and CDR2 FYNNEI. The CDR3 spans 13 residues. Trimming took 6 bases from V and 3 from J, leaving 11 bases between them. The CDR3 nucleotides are TGTGCCAGCAGCGAGAACAGGTACACTGAAGCTTTCTTT. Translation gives CASSENRYTEAFF. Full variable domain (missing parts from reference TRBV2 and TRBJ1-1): EPEVTQTPSHQVTQMGQEVILRCVPISNHLYFYWYRQILGQKVEFLVSFYNNEISEKSEIFDDQFSVERPDGSNFTLKIRSTKLEDSAMYFCASSENRYTEAFFGQGTRLTVV.

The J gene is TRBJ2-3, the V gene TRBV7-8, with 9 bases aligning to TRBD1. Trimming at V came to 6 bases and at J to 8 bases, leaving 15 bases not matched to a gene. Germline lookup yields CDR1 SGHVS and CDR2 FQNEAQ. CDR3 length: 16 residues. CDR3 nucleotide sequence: TGTGCCAGCAGTTCGACCGGGACAGGGTTTTTTGCTACGCAGTATTTT. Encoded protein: CASSSTGTGFFATQYF.

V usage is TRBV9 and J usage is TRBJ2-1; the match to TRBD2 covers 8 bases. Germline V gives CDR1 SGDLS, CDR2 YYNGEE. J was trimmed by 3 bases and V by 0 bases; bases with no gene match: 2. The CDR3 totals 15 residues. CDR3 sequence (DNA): TGTGCCAGCAGCGTAGTTGGGACTAGCTACAATGAGCAGTTCTTC. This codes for CASSVVGTSYNEQFF.

CDR3 residues: CASSLSAIPYSNQPQHF. CDR3 nucleotides: TGTGCCAGCAGTTTATCAGCGATACCGTATAGCAATCAGCCCCAGCATTTT. V usage is TRBV28 and J usage is TRBJ1-5; D remains unclear. CDR1 MDHEN and CDR2 SYDVKM come from the germline V gene. This CDR3 is 17 amino acids long. Trimming cost V 1 base and J 0 bases, with 13 bases left between them.

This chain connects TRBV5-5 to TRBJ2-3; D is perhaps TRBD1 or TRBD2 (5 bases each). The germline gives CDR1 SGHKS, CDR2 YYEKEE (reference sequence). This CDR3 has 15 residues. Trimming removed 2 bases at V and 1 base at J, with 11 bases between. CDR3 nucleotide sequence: TGTGCCAGCAGCTTCGGGGCGGGCCGCACAGATACGCAGTATTTT. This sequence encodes CASSFGAGRTDTQYF.

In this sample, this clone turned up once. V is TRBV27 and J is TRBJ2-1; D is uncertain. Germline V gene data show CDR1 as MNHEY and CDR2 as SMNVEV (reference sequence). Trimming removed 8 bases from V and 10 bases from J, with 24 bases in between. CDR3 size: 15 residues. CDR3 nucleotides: TGTGCCAGCCGCCGGACGGCAGATCTCCGTGGGGAGCAGTTCTTC. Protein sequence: CASRRTADLRGEQFF.

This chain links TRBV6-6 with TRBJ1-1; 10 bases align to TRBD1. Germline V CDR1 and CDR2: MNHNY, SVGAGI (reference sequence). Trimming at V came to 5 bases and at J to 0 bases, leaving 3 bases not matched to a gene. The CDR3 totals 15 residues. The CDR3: CASSVTGGMNTEAFF. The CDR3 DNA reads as TGTGCCAGCAGTGTGACAGGGGGCATGAACACTGAAGCTTTCTTT.

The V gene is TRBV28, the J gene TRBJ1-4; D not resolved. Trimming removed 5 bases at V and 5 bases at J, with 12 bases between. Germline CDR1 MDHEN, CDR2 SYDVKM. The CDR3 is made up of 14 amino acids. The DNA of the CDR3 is TGTGCCAGCAGTGACAACAAGCGGAATGAAAAACTGTTTTTT. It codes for CASSDNKRNEKLFF.